The 26 T cell receptor beta chains given below trace back to one sample, sequenced in a study of cytomegalovirus exposure and HLA in healthy donors. PCR used 60 Vbeta primers and 13 Jbeta primers. Sequenced by immunoSEQ multiplex PCR; TCRdb stores in-frame clones only, minus some. The sample has some 180,000 clones, 75% to 80% seen once; the top ten hold roughly 3%. The source material was PBMCs. All receptors come from a female donor in good health and CMV-seronegative.

The chain recombines TRBV28 with TRBJ2-7, with D maybe TRBD2 (6 bases). Germline V lookup: CDR1 MDHEN, CDR2 SYDVKM. Trimming removed 5 bases at V and 7 bases at J, with 15 bases between. This CDR3 comprises 13 residues. CDR3 nucleotide sequence: TGTGCCAGCAGTGTTAGCGGAAGTAAGGAGCAGTACTTC. Its protein is CASSVSGSKEQYF.

V usage is TRBV27 and J usage is TRBJ2-7, with D unclear. Germline V gives CDR1 MNHEY, CDR2 SMNVEV (reference sequence). The CDR3 has 15 amino acids. Trimming left V 0 bases short and J 1 base short, with 10 bases between. CDR3 loop: CASSLSWQVSYEQYF. The CDR3, as DNA: TGTGCCAGCAGTTTATCGTGGCAGGTTTCCTACGAGCAGTACTTC.

J is TRBJ2-5 and V is TRBV9, with TRBD1 matching 10 bases. The assigned J gene may be wrong: the sequence end matches TRBJ2-7 better. CDR1 and CDR2 from the germline V gene are SGDLS and YYNGEE. The CDR3 contains 15 residues. The CDR3 nucleotides read TGTGCCAGCAGCGTAGGGACAGGGGGACCCTACGAGCAGTACTTC. Its protein product is CASSVGTGGPYEQYF.

V usage is TRBV30 and J usage is TRBJ1-3; 9 bases map to TRBD1. The CDR3 length is 17 residues. The V gene's germline CDR1 is GTSNPN and CDR2 SVGIG (reference sequence). The V gene end was trimmed by 4 bases and the J gene end by 0 bases; junction bases not matched to a gene: 10. The CDR3 sequence: CAWNYPGQGYSGNTIYF. Here the CDR3 DNA reads TGTGCCTGGAATTACCCGGGACAGGGATACTCTGGAAACACCATATATTTT.

The chain has TRBV5-1 and TRBJ1-1, with D maybe TRBD1 (5 bases). CDR1 is SGHRS, CDR2 YFSETQ, per germline. The V and J ends lost 0 bases and 5 bases respectively, with 14 bases between them. CDR3 length: 15 amino acids. CDR3 amino acids: CASSLEEGRATEAFF. CDR3 nucleotide sequence: TGCGCCAGCAGCTTGGAGGAGGGGAGGGCGACTGAAGCTTTCTTT.

This sequence joins TRBV4-1 and TRBJ2-7, with TRBD1 as a possible D gene (6 bases). V gave up 4 bases and J gave up 0 bases, with 10 bases separating them. The germline gives CDR1 MGHRA, CDR2 YSYEKL. The CDR3 length is 14 residues. The CDR3 here is CASSPGDGSYEQYF. In nucleotides, the CDR3 is TGCGCCAGCAGCCCAGGGGACGGCTCCTACGAGCAGTACTTC.

The chain employs TRBV5-1 and TRBJ1-3, with a weak D call TRBD1 (5 bases). The CDR3 length is 16 residues. V was trimmed by 6 bases and J by 0 bases, leaving 16 bases between them. CDR1 SGHRS and CDR2 YFSETQ come from the germline V gene. The CDR3 spells CASTPDQGNSGNTIYF. The CDR3, as DNA: TGCGCCAGCACCCCGGATCAGGGTAACTCTGGAAACACCATATATTTT.

This clone was found a few times. The CDR3 nucleotides are TGCGCCAGCAGCTTGGACCCGCCGGGACAGGGAACAGATACGCAGTATTTT. Translated, it gives CASSLDPPGQGTDTQYF. The chain carries TRBV5-1 and TRBJ2-3, with 9 bases matching TRBD1. This CDR3 spans 17 amino acids. J was trimmed by 3 bases and V by 0 bases; bases with no gene match: 8. The germline CDR1 and CDR2 sequences are SGHRS and YFSETQ.

The chain couples TRBV27 to TRBJ1-6; maybe TRBD1 (5 bases). This CDR3 has 17 residues. V dropped 5 bases and J dropped 0 bases, with 14 bases sitting between them. CDR1 MNHEY and CDR2 SMNVEV come from the germline V gene (reference sequence). The CDR3 DNA reads TGTGCCAGCAGTCCCCTGACAGTTAGCTCCTATAATTCACCCCTCCACTTT. This sequence encodes CASSPLTVSSYNSPLHF.

The rearrangement joins TRBV5-1 to TRBJ1-1, with a tentative D call TRBD1 (5 bases). CDR1 and CDR2 from the germline V gene are SGHRS and YFSETQ. The CDR3 is made up of 17 amino acids. With 6 bases removed from V and 2 bases from J, the gap between germline ends came to 23 bases. CDR3 sequence reads: CASTERDLKTSNTEAFF. The CDR3, as DNA: TGCGCCAGCACCGAACGGGACTTAAAAACCTCCAACACTGAAGCTTTCTTT.

The V and J genes are TRBV6-1 and TRBJ1-5, with D uncertain. Germline V gene sequence: CDR1 MNHNS, CDR2 SASEGT. The CDR3 has 17 amino acids. V lost 2 bases and J lost 0, with 14 bases in between. For the CDR3, the DNA is TGTGCCAGCAGTGAACCCCACGGGGAGTTTAGCAATCAGCCCCAGCATTTT. This translates into CASSEPHGEFSNQPQHF.

This clone was counted between two and nine times. V is TRBV9 and J is TRBJ2-7, with 12 bases aligning to TRBD2. Trimming took 4 bases from V and 3 from J; bases not matched to a gene: 20. The CDR3 consists of 20 residues. Germline assignment: CDR1 SGDLS and CDR2 YYNGEE. The CDR3 nucleotides are TGTGCCAGCAGCACCCCGGTAGGGACTAGCGGGCCCGGATCCCTCTACGAGCAGTACTTC. It is translated as CASSTPVGTSGPGSLYEQYF. Full variable domain (outside the CDR3, taken from reference TRBV9 and TRBJ2-7): DSGVTQTPKHLITATGQRVTLRCSPRSGDLSVYWYQQSLDQGLQFLIQYYNGEERAKGNILERFSAQQFPDLHSELNLSSLELGDSALYFCASSTPVGTSGPGSLYEQYFGPGTRLTVT.

The V gene is TRBV9, the J gene TRBJ2-1; 9 bases line up with TRBD2. Per germline, CDR1 SGDLS and CDR2 YYNGEE. The CDR3 totals 16 residues. V was clipped by 3 bases and J by 8 bases; unmatched bases: 12. The CDR3 DNA is TGTGCCAGCAGCGCCGAACTAGCGGGTACCGTCGATGAGCAGTTCTTC. It translates to CASSAELAGTVDEQFF. Combining the CDR3 with reference TRBV9 and TRBJ2-1 gives the whole variable domain DSGVTQTPKHLITATGQRVTLRCSPRSGDLSVYWYQQSLDQGLQFLIQYYNGEERAKGNILERFSAQQFPDLHSELNLSSLELGDSALYFCASSAELAGTVDEQFFGPGTRLTVL.

The chain joins TRBV5-4 to TRBJ2-3, with D perhaps TRBD1 (5 bases). The length of the CDR3 is 16 residues. V was cut by 0 bases and J by 4 bases, with 15 bases left in between. In germline, CDR1 is SGHNT, CDR2 YYREEE (reference sequence). The CDR3 reads CASSLDSLSRADTQYF. In nucleotides, the CDR3 is TGTGCCAGCAGCTTGGACAGTCTTAGCAGGGCAGATACGCAGTATTTT.

V is TRBV7-9 and J is TRBJ2-3; TRBD2 matches at 8 bases. V dropped 5 bases and J dropped 4; count of bases not matched to a gene: 8. This CDR3 has 15 amino acids. CDR1 is SEHNR, CDR2 FQNEAQ, per germline (reference sequence). The CDR3 DNA follows: TGTGCCAGCAGCCGGGGGGGCTTGGTTCCAGATACGCAGTATTTT. Residues: CASSRGGLVPDTQYF.

Here the CDR3 DNA reads TGTGCCAGCAGCCGCATTAGAAGGACTAGCGGACCGGCTCCCCAAGCAGATACGCAGTATTTT. This encodes CASSRIRRTSGPAPQADTQYF. The rearrangement uses TRBV4-2 and TRBJ2-3, with 10 bases fitting TRBD2. Germline loops: CDR1 LGHNA, CDR2 YNFKEQ. V dropped 4 bases and J dropped 4; count of bases not matched to a gene: 23. The CDR3 is 21 residues long.

The chain joins TRBV21-1 to TRBJ2-1; the D segment call TRBD2 is taken from the table without a DNA check. TRBV21-1 is given as a pseudogene. The CDR3 contains 18 residues. The DNA for the CDR3 is TGTGCCAGCAGCCCCCCTCTGGCTAGCGGGAGGGCCTACAATGAGCAGTTCTTC. Translation gives CASSPPLASGRAYNEQFF.

The chain has TRBV6-5 and TRBJ1-2; tentatively, D is TRBD1 (5 bases). This CDR3 is 14 amino acids long. Germline loops: CDR1 MNHEY, CDR2 SVGAGI. The V and J ends lost 4 bases and 3 bases respectively, with 12 bases between them. In DNA, the CDR3 is TGTGCCAGCAGTTTTGCGGGGGACGACTATGGCTACACCTTC. This encodes CASSFAGDDYGYTF.

This clone was found once. This chain's CDR3 is CASSPRGLAQNEQFF. CDR3 coding DNA: TGTGCCAGCAGCCCCCGAGGACTAGCGCAAAATGAGCAGTTCTTC. J is TRBJ2-1 and V is TRBV7-3, with TRBD2 matching over 9 bases. This CDR3 is 15 amino acids long. Germline CDR1 SGHTA, CDR2 FQGTGA. Trimming at V came to 5 bases and at J to 7 bases, leaving 9 bases not matched to a gene.

The chain links TRBV30 to TRBJ1-1, with 7 bases fitting TRBD1. The CDR3 runs 13 residues. The V gene's germline CDR1 is GTSNPN and CDR2 SVGIG (reference sequence). The V gene end was trimmed by 2 bases and the J gene end by 4 bases; junction bases not matched to a gene: 4. The CDR3 nucleotides read TGTGCCTGGAGTCCGGACAGGTCCACTGAAGCTTTCTTT. Translation: CAWSPDRSTEAFF.

The rearrangement links TRBV19 to TRBJ1-5; D is unresolved. The CDR3 is made up of 16 amino acids. The germline V gene has CDR1 LNHDA and CDR2 SQIVND (reference sequence). V gave up 2 bases and J gave up 0 bases, with 11 bases separating them. The CDR3, as DNA: TGTGCCAGTAGTATACTTTGGCAGATTAGCAATCAGCCCCAGCATTTT. Protein product: CASSILWQISNQPQHF.

The chain joins TRBV9 to TRBJ1-1, with 12 positions matching TRBD1. Germline V CDR1 and CDR2: SGDLS, YYNGEE. The junction had 3 bases not matched to a gene; V was cut back by 3 bases and J by 3 bases. This CDR3 has 15 residues. The CDR3 DNA reads as TGTGCCAGCAGCGGCCGGGACAGGGGGCACACTGAAGCTTTCTTT. This gives the protein CASSGRDRGHTEAFF.

The chain combines TRBV5-1 with TRBJ2-3; tentative D call: TRBD2 (6 bases). V was trimmed by 4 bases and J by 0 bases, leaving 12 bases between them. This CDR3 contains 15 residues. Per germline, CDR1 SGHRS and CDR2 YFSETQ. For the CDR3, the DNA is TGCGCCAGCAGCATCGGACTACTTAGCACAGATACGCAGTATTTT. Amino acid sequence: CASSIGLLSTDTQYF.

V gene TRBV6-1 combines with J gene TRBJ1-4, with TRBD1 matching 7 bases. Germline-derived CDR1 and CDR2 are MNHNS and SASEGT. Trimming at V came to 5 bases and at J to 7 bases, leaving 7 bases not matched to a gene. The length of the CDR3 is 14 residues. CDR3 sequence (DNA): TGTGCCAGCAGTCGACAGGGCGGCGTTGAAAAACTGTTTTTT. Amino acid sequence: CASSRQGGVEKLFF.

This chain connects TRBV11-3 to TRBJ1-5; D call uncertain. Germline V gene lookup returns CDR1 SGHNT and CDR2 YENEEA. Trimming stripped 9 bases from V and 7 bases from J, with 10 bases between. The CDR3 has 11 amino acids. The chain's CDR3 is CARRAGQPQHF. In DNA, the CDR3 is TGTGCCAGGCGGGCGGGCCAGCCCCAGCATTTT.

Here the CDR3 DNA reads TGTGCCTGGAGGTGGGGGGGACCGCTGAGCTCCTATAATTCACCCCTCCACTTT. Its protein product is CAWRWGGPLSSYNSPLHF. The chain has TRBV30 and TRBJ1-6, with D tentatively TRBD1 (5 bases). This CDR3 contains 18 residues. Deletions cut 3 bases from V and 0 bases from J, with 18 bases between. CDR1 is GTSNPN, CDR2 SVGIG, per germline (reference sequence).